This TCR beta chain is drawn from a study of cytomegalovirus exposure and HLA in healthy donors. Findings of the study overall: A later examination showed that TCR association rates differed by HLA locus, with DRB1 most and HLA-C fewest. After further analysis at a later stage, around 17,000 TCR beta sequences were associated with HLA alleles at 0.05 false discovery rate. In vitro checks showed that a few CMV-associated chains really do target CMV antigens. Earlier results showed most TCR beta V segments being productive about 87% or about 30% of the time.

The PCR used 60 Vbeta and 13 Jbeta primers. Only in-frame clones appear in the TCRdb table, and some are missing; sequencing was by immunoSEQ multiplex PCR. The sample carries 69,000 or so clones, 76% recorded once. As concerns this clone: Its antigen is as yet unknown.

The V gene's germline CDR1 is ENHRY and CDR2 SYGVKD. The J segment lost 1 base and the V segment lost 2 bases, leaving 1 base of the junction unmatched. The CDR3 totals 15 residues. What was sequenced was PBMCs. J is TRBJ2-3 and V is TRBV10-3; 9 nucleotides agree with TRBD2. The receptor comes from a man younger than 30 in good health and CMV-seronegative. Written as DNA, the CDR3 is TGTGCCATCAGTGAGGGCGGGGGGGGCACAGATACGCAGTATTTT. Translated, it gives CAISEGGGGTDTQYF.